Listed below are T cell receptor beta chains from one sample, sequenced in a study of blood T cell repertoires in COVID-19. Method: immunoSEQ multiplex PCR; TCRdb's copy keeps in-frame clones and lacks some. The data contain roughly 92,000 clones, approximately 89% of them singletons. Input material: peripheral blood. These TCRs come from a man aged 45-65 years with acute or convalescent COVID-19. Both conserved end residues are part of each CDR3. Each record gives: clone size, V gene, J gene, CDR3 protein. Clone size is stated in some rows and not others, as once, few, many or a class when expanded.

abundance: -
v_gene: TRBV6-6
j_gene: TRBJ1-2
CDR3aa: CASSYGGGARGYTF

abundance: -
v_gene: TRBV5-5
j_gene: TRBJ1-5
CDR3aa: CASSLAGQPQHF

abundance: -
v_gene: TRBV18
j_gene: TRBJ1-1
CDR3aa: CASSPNPSGNTEAFF

abundance: -
v_gene: TRBV3-1/TRBV3-2
j_gene: TRBJ2-3
CDR3aa: CASSPSGRNTQYF

abundance: -
v_gene: TRBV9
j_gene: TRBJ1-1
CDR3aa: CASSDRDRAAEAFF

abundance: -
v_gene: TRBV5-1
j_gene: TRBJ2-7
CDR3aa: CASSLQQGPYEQYF

abundance: once
v_gene: TRBV3-1/TRBV3-2
j_gene: TRBJ1-6
CDR3aa: CASTKDRAFSPLHF

abundance: -
v_gene: TRBV12-5
j_gene: TRBJ2-1
CDR3aa: CASGGDIQQGDEQFF

abundance: -
v_gene: TRBV16
j_gene: TRBJ1-5
CDR3aa: CASSQLAQGLEPQHF

abundance: few
v_gene: TRBV11-3
j_gene: TRBJ1-1
CDR3aa: CASSEQDGTNTEAFF

abundance: -
v_gene: TRBV2
j_gene: TRBJ2-1
CDR3aa: CASLAGWRDEQFF

abundance: -
v_gene: TRBV18
j_gene: TRBJ1-2
CDR3aa: CASSPKVLTARGYTF

abundance: -
v_gene: TRBV24-1
j_gene: TRBJ1-1
CDR3aa: CATARGNTEAFF

abundance: -
v_gene: TRBV6-1
j_gene: TRBJ1-3
CDR3aa: CASSESSVRNTIYF

abundance: -
v_gene: TRBV7-9
j_gene: TRBJ1-2
CDR3aa: CASSFSTGQGPTSTF

abundance: -
v_gene: TRBV19
j_gene: TRBJ1-5
CDR3aa: CASSRWDRGDQPQHF